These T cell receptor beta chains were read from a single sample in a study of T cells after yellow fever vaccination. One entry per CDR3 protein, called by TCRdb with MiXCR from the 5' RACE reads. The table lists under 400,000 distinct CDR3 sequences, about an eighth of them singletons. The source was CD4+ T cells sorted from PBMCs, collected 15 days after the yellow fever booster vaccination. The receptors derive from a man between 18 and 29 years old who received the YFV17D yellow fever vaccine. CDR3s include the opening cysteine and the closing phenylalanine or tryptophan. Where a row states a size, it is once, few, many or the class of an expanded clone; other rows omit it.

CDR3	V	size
CASSIPRKDTQYF	TRBV7-2	.
CASSPPRTGELFF	TRBV7-2	once
CASSQELVTGELFF	TRBV4-3	few
CATSREGTELFF	TRBV15	many
CASSATGGYGYTF	TRBV10-2	.
CASSPVPGANVLTF	TRBV2	.
CASSFRVGTGELFF	TRBV4-3	.
CATSVAGTAYNEQFF	TRBV24-1	many
CASSDPTASGNTIYF	TRBV11-2	.
CASSLSGFSDTQYF	TRBV12-3/TRBV12-4	few
CASGGQTYNSPLHF	TRBV11-1	few
CATGLADSEQYF	TRBV6-6	few
CASSLALVAGGRNEQFF	TRBV7-2	.
CASRLAETDTQYF	TRBV2	few
CSAYDNGQPEAFF	TRBV20-1	.
CASSRTRYNSPLHF	TRBV7-2	few
CASSQDSWETQYF	TRBV14	few
CSVTRTVMNTEAFF	TRBV29-1	.
CASSDSGQPQHF	TRBV2	many
CASSLDGRVWTEAFF	TRBV5-1	few
CASSQGLAVGETQYF	TRBV5-5	few
CASSFNKDPEAFF	TRBV7-2	.
CASTSRQGGGQPQHF	TRBV6-2/TRBV6-3	few
CASSLTGKTYEQYF	TRBV5-1	many
CASSRTGGGYTF	TRBV3-1	.
CSALGVPGNTEAFF	TRBV20-1	.
CASIRTASTDTQYF	TRBV6-1	.
CASMGGTPEPDYEQYF	TRBV10-1	few
CASSLMNSPLHF	TRBV12-3/TRBV12-4	.
CASSLSGQGTSPLHF	TRBV27	few
CASSQGQGSVGNTIYF	TRBV3-1	.
CASSAGQSAYEQYF	TRBV9	few
CASSRRQEGGPQHF	TRBV5-6	.
CASKRREVFNSPLHF	TRBV12-3/TRBV12-4	many
CASSFRNANTGELFF	TRBV7-9	.
CSVGDRINSPLHF	TRBV29-1	few
CASSPPPGGGSTEAFF	TRBV18	.
CASSSRGTGGTEAFF	TRBV6-5	.
CASSLTRYGHNEKLFF	TRBV7-8	many
CSVVRPPLNGESTDTQYF	TRBV29-1	many
CSARLSGLSYEQYF	TRBV20-1	.